This T cell receptor (beta chain) was identified during a study of blood T cell repertoires in COVID-19. The table lists this clone with a count of one. For recovered donors of Cohort 3, there were two negative PCRs, clearance, or symptom resolution. The CDR3 covers 13 residues. From germline, CDR1 is SNHLY and CDR2 FYNNEI. Trimming removed 8 bases from V and 3 bases from J, with 11 bases in between. Profiling relied on immunoSEQ multiplex PCR, and the TCRdb table lists in-frame clones only, not all of them. Of under 200,000 clones listed, more than 70% are singletons. The sample was PBMCs or T cells enriched from blood (not recorded which). This sequence joins TRBV2 and TRBJ1-3; no firm D call. The sequence was collected from a man aged 55 to 69 who had recovered from COVID-19. CDR3 DNA: TGTGCCAGCTCCCAGCGAGATGGAAACACCATATATTTT. Protein sequence: CASSQRDGNTIYF.